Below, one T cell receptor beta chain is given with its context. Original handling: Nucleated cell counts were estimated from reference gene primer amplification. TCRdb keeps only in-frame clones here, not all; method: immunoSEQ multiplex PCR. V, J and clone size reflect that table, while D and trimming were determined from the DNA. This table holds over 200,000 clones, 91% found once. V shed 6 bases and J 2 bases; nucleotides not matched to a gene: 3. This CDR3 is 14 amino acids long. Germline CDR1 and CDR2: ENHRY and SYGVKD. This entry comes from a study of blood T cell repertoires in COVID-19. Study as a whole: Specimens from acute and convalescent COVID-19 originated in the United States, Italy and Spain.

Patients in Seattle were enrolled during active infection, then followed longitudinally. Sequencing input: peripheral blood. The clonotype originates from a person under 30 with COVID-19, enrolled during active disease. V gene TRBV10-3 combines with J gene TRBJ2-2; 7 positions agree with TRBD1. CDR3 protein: CAIRGQSNTGELFF. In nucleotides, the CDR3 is TGTGCCATCAGGGGACAGAGTAACACCGGGGAGCTGTTTTTT.